The 5 T cell receptor beta chains reported below all come from one sample, sequenced in a study of blood T cell repertoires in COVID-19. Method: immunoSEQ multiplex PCR; TCRdb's copy keeps in-frame clones and lacks some. The sample lists about 210,000 clones; about 91% were seen once. Input material: peripheral blood. The origin of the receptors is a woman between 40 and 55 years old with acute or convalescent COVID-19.

The V and J genes are TRBV4-1 and TRBJ1-6, with D possibly TRBD1 on 5 matching bases. The CDR3 totals 12 residues. The germline V gene has CDR1 MGHRA and CDR2 YSYEKL. The V end lost 4 bases, the J end lost 14 bases, and 12 bases lay between the germline ends. The CDR3 spells CASSPATGTLHF. The CDR3 region has the DNA TGCGCCAGCAGCCCAGCAACAGGAACCCTCCACTTT.

The V and J genes are TRBV18 and TRBJ1-2; tentatively, D is TRBD1 (5 bases). Germline V gene sequence: CDR1 KGHSH, CDR2 LQKENI. With 5 bases removed from V and 3 bases from J, the gap between germline ends came to 16 bases. CDR3 length equals 15 residues. The CDR3 region is CASSAPGEIDYGYTF. The CDR3 DNA reads as TGTGCCAGCTCAGCTCCGGGGGAGATAGACTATGGCTACACCTTC.

This clone was counted between two and nine times. The rearrangement links TRBV4-1 to TRBJ1-5; no clear D gene. CDR1 and CDR2 (germline): MGHRA, YSYEKL. The CDR3 covers 17 residues. Trimming took off 0 bases at V and 1 base at J, with 13 bases between the two ends. CDR3 loop: CASSQDQGRESNQPQHF. CDR3 DNA: TGCGCCAGCAGCCAAGATCAAGGGAGGGAGAGCAATCAGCCCCAGCATTTT.

The rearrangement joins TRBV19 to TRBJ1-1, with 8 bases fitting TRBD1. The germline V gene encodes CDR1 LNHDA and CDR2 SQIVND (reference sequence). V was clipped by 4 bases and J by 1 base; unmatched bases: 8. The CDR3 runs to 16 residues. The CDR3 here is CASSRRTGSGNTEAFF. The CDR3 bases are TGTGCCAGTAGTAGACGGACAGGGAGCGGGAACACTGAAGCTTTCTTT.

CDR3 residues: CATYPSQGSDTEAFF. In nucleotides, the CDR3 is TGTGCCACCTACCCATCCCAGGGGTCGGACACTGAAGCTTTCTTT. This sequence joins TRBV6-5 and TRBJ1-1; the D gene is possibly TRBD1 (6 bases). Trimming took 10 bases from V and 3 from J, leaving 21 bases between them. The CDR3 loop spans 15 amino acids. The germline V gene has CDR1 MNHEY and CDR2 SVGAGI.